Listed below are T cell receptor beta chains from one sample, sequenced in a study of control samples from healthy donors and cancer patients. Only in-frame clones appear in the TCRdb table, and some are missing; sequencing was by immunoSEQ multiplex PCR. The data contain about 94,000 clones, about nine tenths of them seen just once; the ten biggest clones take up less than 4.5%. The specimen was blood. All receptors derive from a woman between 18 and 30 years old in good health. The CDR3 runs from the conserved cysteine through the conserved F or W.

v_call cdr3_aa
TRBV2 CASSVWGLGYTF
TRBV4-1 CASSQEGLLADTQYF
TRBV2 CASSATGALFF
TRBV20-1 CSASSGAGGYGYTF
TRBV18 CASSPAGTDTQYF
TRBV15 CATSRDGTRETQYF
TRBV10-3 CAISESAAGTYGYTF
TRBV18 CASSRPPGQATVEAFF
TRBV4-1 CASSPMTASMNTEAFF
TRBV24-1 CATSDPRPETMRQFF
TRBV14 CASSQAEGNRDNEQFF
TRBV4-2 CASSPRSGGVGYNEQFF
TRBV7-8 CASSRRHPGQGSPEQFF
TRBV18 CASSPPGAYEQYF
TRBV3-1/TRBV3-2 CASSPDGFPGPQYF
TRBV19 CASTMTVNTEAFF
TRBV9 CASSPLAENGYTF
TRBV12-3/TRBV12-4 CASRNTGSHEQFF
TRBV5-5 CASSPNRGTEQYF
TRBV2 CASRGLAGYHEQYF
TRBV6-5 CASRGDPSTDTQYF
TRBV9 CASSVGEGEGSNQPQHF
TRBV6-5 CATQPRSGGTEAFF
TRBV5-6 CASSSTGIDTQYF
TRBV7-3 CASSPNTGELFF
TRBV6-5 CASSYLTGTETQYF
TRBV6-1 CASSESPHGLIYF
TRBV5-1 CAAGGDFGYTF
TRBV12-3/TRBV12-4 CASSLSRDTQYF
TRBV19 CASSAGQGSYEQYF
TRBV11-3 CASSRTRLADYNEQFF
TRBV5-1 CASGPYSGGNTGELFF
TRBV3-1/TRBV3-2 CASSQDRSGIAFF
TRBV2 CASSELSGAGGLTETQYF
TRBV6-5 CAISSGEQFF
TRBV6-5 CASSYSRGYEQYF
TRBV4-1 CASSQGQGGVNTEAFF
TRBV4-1 CASSQDLRGYTF
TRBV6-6 CASSYNRFIGYTF
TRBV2 CASRQGMYTGELFF
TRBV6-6 CASSSRTNQPQHF
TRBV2 CASGRRGATETQYF
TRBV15 CATSRDLGAGEKLFF
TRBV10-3 CATYQSRTSGAPMDTQYF
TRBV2 CASSGIKDTQYF
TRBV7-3 CASSLGQGMDTQYF
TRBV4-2 CASSQDLGLGSTDTQYF
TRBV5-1 CASSLVAGSYEQYF
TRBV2 CASSFRGAGNSPLHF
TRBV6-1 CASSEEIAGTSYNEQFF
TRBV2 CASRGGQGAFQPQHF
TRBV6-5 CASRNVGYGYTF
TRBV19 CASSIGTGTGNSYEQYF
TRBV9 CASSAKRTSGGVETQYF
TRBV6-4 CASSVLAGGGTDTQYF